The rows below give T cell receptor beta chains drawn from one sample of a study of T cell responses to AZD1222 COVID-19 vaccine. Only in-frame clones appear in the TCRdb table, and some are missing; sequencing was by immunoSEQ multiplex PCR. The sample has 120,000 to 150,000 clones, around 91% seen once. The input for sequencing was peripheral blood, taken on day 0 of AZD1222 vaccination. These receptors were collected from an adult in good health. Both conserved end residues are part of each CDR3. Each record gives: clone size, V gene, D gene, J gene, CDR3 DNA, CDR3 protein. D genes are given only for firm matches. Clone size appears in some rows only: once, few, many, or a class for an expanded clone.

.	TRBV10-3	.	TRBJ1-2	TGTGCCATCACAAGGAACCTCCGCGGCTATGGCTACACCTTC	CAITRNLRGYGYTF
few	TRBV4-1	.	TRBJ1-1	TGCGCCAGCAGCCCCTCGGCGGGGGGGCGATCTGAAGCTTTCTTT	CASSPSAGGRSEAFF
.	TRBV2	TRBD1	TRBJ1-5	TGTGCCAGCAGGACCGGGACAGGGGGCGCTTATGGTTTGAATCAGCCCCAGCATTTT	CASRTGTGGAYGLNQPQHF
.	TRBV19	.	TRBJ2-7	TGTGCCAGTAGTATAGCTGGGGGGCTTCCACCCTACGAGCAGTACTTC	CASSIAGGLPPYEQYF
.	TRBV4-2	.	TRBJ2-1	TGTGCCAGCAGCCGACTGGACGTGGCGACGAGCTCCTACAATGAGCAGTTCTTC	CASSRLDVATSSYNEQFF
.	TRBV28	.	TRBJ1-5	TGTGCCAGCAGTCTACTCACCTTTAAGGGAACGCTGAATCAGCCCCAGCATTTT	CASSLLTFKGTLNQPQHF
.	TRBV5-8	TRBD1	TRBJ1-3	TGTGCCAGCAGCTTGGTCCGGGACAGCTCAATGGGCACCATATATTTT	CASSLVRDSSMGTIYF
.	TRBV7-9	.	TRBJ1-4	TGTGCCAGCAGCTTAGTTATCCAACACGGCGGGGTTGATGAAAAACTGTTTTTT	CASSLVIQHGGVDEKLFF
.	TRBV7-2	TRBD1	TRBJ1-5	TGTGCCAGCAGCTACGGGACAGGGAATCAGCCCCAGCATTTT	CASSYGTGNQPQHF
.	TRBV2	.	TRBJ1-1	TGTGCCAGCAGTGAACAGGGCCTTATGAACACTGAAGCTTTCTTT	CASSEQGLMNTEAFF
.	TRBV18	TRBD1	TRBJ1-4	TGTGCCAGCTCACCTGCAGGGGGATATGAAAAACTGTTTTTT	CASSPAGGYEKLFF
.	TRBV27	.	TRBJ1-5	TGTGCCAGCAGTTTCGGCGGTCAGCCCCAGCATTTT	CASSFGGQPQHF
.	TRBV11-2	.	TRBJ2-5	TGTGCCAGCAGCCGTTACGGCCGTGTCGAAGAGACCCAGTACTTC	CASSRYGRVEETQYF
.	TRBV7-9	TRBD1	TRBJ1-2	TGTGCCAGCAGCCCCCTGACAGGGCACTATGGCTACACCTTC	CASSPLTGHYGYTF
once	TRBV11-2	TRBD2	TRBJ2-3	TGTGCCAGCAGCTCCAGACTAGCGGGGGCCCTAAATACGCAGTATTTT	CASSSRLAGALNTQYF
.	TRBV19	.	TRBJ1-5	TGTGCCAGTAGTATTACTGCTTATAGCAATCAGCCCCAGCATTTT	CASSITAYSNQPQHF
.	TRBV6-1	.	TRBJ1-2	TGTGCCAGCAGTGAAAAACTAGGGCCGGGCGTCGTTGGCTACACCTTC	CASSEKLGPGVVGYTF
.	TRBV29-1	TRBD2	TRBJ2-7	TGCAGCGTTGATATATCATTAGCGGGAGTCTACTACGAGCAGTACTTC	CSVDISLAGVYYEQYF
once	TRBV28	.	TRBJ1-1	TGTGCCAGCAGTTTGTCGGGGAACACTGAAGCTTTCTTT	CASSLSGNTEAFF
.	TRBV4-2	.	TRBJ1-1	TGTGCCAGCAGCCGAGGCGGGAAAGGGACTGAAGCTTTCTTT	CASSRGGKGTEAFF
.	TRBV24-1	TRBD1	TRBJ1-5	TGTGCCACCAGTGATTTCCGCCGGGACAGGGGAACTCAGCCCCAGCATTTT	CATSDFRRDRGTQPQHF
.	TRBV27	.	TRBJ2-1	TGTGCCAGCAGTACTAGCCAGGGCCTGTCCAATGAGCAGTTCTTC	CASSTSQGLSNEQFF
.	TRBV19	.	TRBJ1-5	TGTGCCAGTAGTAGCCAGGTCCATCAGCCCCAGCATTTT	CASSSQVHQPQHF
.	TRBV5-4	.	TRBJ1-1	TGTGCCAGCAGCCCCGTCACGAACACTGAAGCTTTCTTT	CASSPVTNTEAFF
.	TRBV6-2/TRBV6-3	TRBD2	TRBJ2-7	TGTGCCAGCAGTTACTTAGCGGGGGGTAACCCGAGGTCCTACGAGCAGTACTTC	CASSYLAGGNPRSYEQYF
few	TRBV5-6	.	TRBJ1-3	TGTGCCAGCAGCTTGTCTCTCGGAAACACCATATATTTT	CASSLSLGNTIYF
.	TRBV12-3/TRBV12-4	.	TRBJ1-2	TGTGCCAGCAGTTTAGAGAGTTATGGCTACACCTTC	CASSLESYGYTF
.	TRBV4-3	.	TRBJ2-7	TGCGCCAGCAGCCAAGATCGACTCCTCGAGCAGTACTTC	CASSQDRLLEQYF
.	TRBV19	.	TRBJ2-7	TGTGCCAGTAGTCCCGGACATACCTACGAGCAGTACTTC	CASSPGHTYEQYF
few	TRBV7-2	.	TRBJ1-1	TGTGCCAGCAGCTTAGCTGAGGGGATGAACACTGAAGCTTTCTTT	CASSLAEGMNTEAFF
.	TRBV20-1	.	TRBJ1-2	TGCAGTGTCGGGGACTCGGGGTGGTACACCTTC	CSVGDSGWYTF
.	TRBV7-2	TRBD1	TRBJ1-5	TGTGCCAGCAGCGCGGGACAGCATAGCAATCAGCCCCAGCATTTT	CASSAGQHSNQPQHF
.	TRBV12-3/TRBV12-4	.	TRBJ1-3	TGTGCCAGCAACTTGAGACACTGGGACACCATATATTTT	CASNLRHWDTIYF
.	TRBV7-6	TRBD2	TRBJ2-1	TGTGCCAGCAGCCCCCGGACTAGCGGGGGGTACAATGAGCAGTTCTTC	CASSPRTSGGYNEQFF
once	TRBV3-1/TRBV3-2	.	TRBJ1-2	TGTGCCAGCAGCCCTAACCCGCTCCCGCAGGGGAACTATGGCTACACCTTC	CASSPNPLPQGNYGYTF
.	TRBV28	.	TRBJ2-5	TGTGCCAGCAGATTTGCCCGGGCCAAGAAGGAGACCCAGTACTTC	CASRFARAKKETQYF
.	TRBV24-1	.	TRBJ1-2	TGTGCCACCAGTGACTCGGACACGGATGGCTACACCTTC	CATSDSDTDGYTF
.	TRBV7-3	.	TRBJ2-2	TGTGCCAGCAGCTTAGTGGAGGCCGGGGAGCTGTTTTTT	CASSLVEAGELFF